This T cell receptor beta chain was sequenced during a study of blood T cell repertoires in COVID-19. Per the original data handling: Nucleated cell number was recorded as an estimate derived from reference gene primer amplification. The table came from immunoSEQ multiplex PCR; TCRdb's copy has only in-frame clones and leaves some out. V, J and clone size are taken as reported in that table, and D and trimming were inferred from the DNA itself. The table has 57,000 or so clones, around 85% seen once; the top ten hold about 20%. The junction had 8 bases not matched to a gene; V was cut back by 2 bases and J by 5 bases. The germline CDR1 and CDR2 sequences are SNHLY and FYNNEI. The CDR3 extends over 15 amino acids.

The gene calls are TRBV2 and TRBJ2-5; 7 nucleotides match TRBD2. The sequenced sample was peripheral blood. The receptor's source is a man aged 55 to 70 with acute or convalescent COVID-19. CDR3 bases: TGTGCCAGCAGTGAATTTTCCGGGGGGATGGAGACCCAGTACTTC. Amino acid sequence: CASSEFSGGMETQYF.